The 17 T cell receptor beta chains below were found in one sample sequenced in a study of blood T cells in healthy people across ages. Alongside a J-beta primer mix, a sample-barcoded 5' primer served in a second PCR lasting roughly 6 to 12 cycles. TCRdb itself ran the 5' RACE reads through MiXCR, one entry per CDR3 protein. The sample records hundreds of thousands of distinct CDR3 sequences, less than 80% being singletons. Specimen: blood. The receptors stem from a man under 40 in good health.

The chain uses TRBV7-3 and TRBJ2-3; D remains unclear. CDR1 SGHTA and CDR2 FQGTGA come from the germline V gene. This CDR3 region has 15 residues. V lost 5 bases to trimming and J lost 0 bases, with 12 bases between them. The CDR3 loop is CASSPAEASTDTQYF. CDR3 nucleotides: TGTGCCAGCAGCCCCGCGGAAGCTAGCACAGATACGCAGTATTTT.

This clonotype was detected a few times. Sequence at one end of the junction differs from germline and may be a read error. The chain joins TRBV5-1 to TRBJ2-7; 8 bases line up with TRBD1. This CDR3 has 14 amino acids. Germline CDR1 reads SGHRS; CDR2 reads YFSETQ. This CDR3 reads CASSLAQGAYEQYF. CDR3 coding DNA: TGTGCCAGCAGCTTAGCCCAGGGGGCATACGAGCAGTACTTC.

This clonotype has a handful of counts. This CDR3 reads CASSQTASQETQYF. DNA of the CDR3: TGTGCCAGCAGCCAAACCGCCAGTCAAGAGACCCAGTACTTC. The rearrangement joins TRBV4-2 to TRBJ2-5; D not resolved. The CDR3 sequence is 14 residues long. Germline values: CDR1 LGHNA, CDR2 YNFKEQ. V dropped 2 bases and J dropped 2 bases, with 9 bases sitting between them.

The chain uses TRBV6-5 and TRBJ2-1; D not certain. V lost 5 bases and J lost 5, with 10 bases in between. There are 13 residues in the CDR3. Germline loops: CDR1 MNHEY, CDR2 SVGAGI. The chain's CDR3 is CASSANWDNEQFF. As DNA, the CDR3 is TGTGCCAGCAGTGCGAATTGGGACAATGAGCAGTTCTTC.

This clonotype came up a few times. V usage is TRBV9 and J usage is TRBJ2-4; D may be TRBD1 (6 bases). The last part of the DNA fits TRBJ2-7 better; the J call may be wrong. This CDR3 comprises 12 residues. Germline V gene lookup returns CDR1 SGDLS and CDR2 YYNGEE. The CDR3 DNA is TGTGCCAGCCCAACAGGGATCTACGAGCAGTACTTC. Protein product: CASPTGIYEQYF.

J is TRBJ2-4 and V is TRBV7-2; tentatively, D is TRBD1 (6 bases). The V and J ends lost 5 bases and 0 bases respectively, with 23 bases between them. The V gene's germline CDR1 is SGHTA and CDR2 FQGNSA. The CDR3 length is 19 residues. The CDR3 reads CASSPRTGLSVLAKNIQYF. DNA of the CDR3: TGTGCCAGCAGCCCCCGAACAGGGCTATCTGTTTTAGCCAAAAACATTCAGTACTTC.

V gene TRBV29-1 combines with J gene TRBJ2-7, with unresolved D. With 4 bases removed from V and 2 bases from J, the gap between germline ends came to 15 bases. This CDR3 is 14 amino acids long. Germline CDR1 SQVTM, CDR2 ANQGSEA. The CDR3 region has the DNA TGCAGCGTTGGGGATCTGTATTCCCCCTACGAGCAGTACTTC. It is translated as CSVGDLYSPYEQYF.

The chain combines TRBV5-8 with TRBJ2-3; TRBD2 matches 13 bases. This CDR3 is 17 amino acids long. The V and J ends lost 0 bases and 2 bases, in that order; junction bases with no gene match: 3. CDR1 SGHTS and CDR2 YDEGEE come from the germline V gene. The CDR3: CASSLGTSGSSTDTQYF. For the CDR3, the DNA is TGTGCCAGCAGCTTGGGGACTAGCGGGAGTTCCACAGATACGCAGTATTTT.

This clonotype occurred a few times. V gene TRBV29-1 combines with J gene TRBJ2-1; D is perhaps TRBD1 (6 bases). The CDR3 has 16 residues. V was pared by 8 bases and J by 2 bases, with 22 bases between. Germline CDR1 SQVTM, CDR2 ANQGSEA. In nucleotides, the CDR3 is TGCAGCCCAATAATATTCCACAGGGAGACCTACAATGAGCAGTTCTTC. Translating it yields CSPIIFHRETYNEQFF.

This clonotype was observed once. The chain recombines TRBV15 with TRBJ2-5, with D perhaps assigned TRBD1 or TRBD2 (6 bases each). Germline values: CDR1 LNHNV, CDR2 YYDKDF (reference sequence). V lost 4 bases and J lost 11, with 29 bases in between. CDR3 length: 17 residues. CDR3 in DNA: TGTGCCACCAGCAACCCAGGGGCAGGGACTTCCTACAATGAGCAGTACTTC. It codes for CATSNPGAGTSYNEQYF. Drawing the rest from reference TRBV15 and TRBJ2-5, the complete variable domain is DAMVIQNPRYQVTQFGKPVTLSCSQTLNHNVMYWYQQKSSQAPKLLFHYYDKDFNNEADTPDNFQSRRPNTSFCFLDIRSPGLGDTAMYLCATSNPGAGTSYNEQYFGPGTRLLVL.

Ten or more counts support this clonotype. V gene TRBV7-2 combines with J gene TRBJ2-4, with 12 nucleotides matching TRBD2. This CDR3 comprises 15 residues. Per the germline V gene, CDR1 is SGHTA and CDR2 is FQGNSA. V gave up 4 bases and J gave up 14 bases; unmatched junction bases: 12. DNA of the CDR3: TGTGCCAGCAGCTCCCAGGCTAGCGGGGGGGCAGTAAAGTACTTC. This codes for CASSSQASGGAVKYF.

V usage is TRBV2 and J usage is TRBJ2-3, with D hard to call. Germline V lookup: CDR1 SNHLY, CDR2 FYNNEI. The CDR3 spans 15 residues. The ends were cut back, 5 bases at V and 5 bases at J, with 17 bases in the middle. This chain's CDR3 is CASSFDPSGKDTQYF. For the CDR3, the DNA is TGTGCCAGCAGTTTTGACCCATCGGGTAAAGATACGCAGTATTTT.

This clonotype has only a few counts. The chain is built from TRBV20-1 and TRBJ1-1; D gene uncertain. Germline-derived CDR1 and CDR2 are DFQATT and SNEGSKA (reference sequence). The CDR3 is 11 amino acids. Deletions cut 0 bases from V and 3 bases from J, with 2 bases between. The CDR3 reads CSAREDTEAFF. CDR3 nucleotide sequence: TGCAGTGCTAGAGAGGACACTGAAGCTTTCTTT.

In regard to this clonotype: Its ends do not fully match the called genes, so a read error is possible. The V and J genes are TRBV29-1 and TRBJ1-4, with D unresolved. The length of the CDR3 is 13 residues. CDR1 is SQVTM and CDR2 is ANQGSEA in the germline V gene. The CDR3 spells CSVAASPNEELFF. The CDR3 DNA sequence: TGCAGCGTTGCCGCCAGCCCTAATGAAGAACTGTTTTTT.

The gene calls are TRBV29-1 and TRBJ2-2; D tentatively fits TRBD1 or TRBD2 (7 bases each). Germline V gene data show CDR1 as SQVTM and CDR2 as ANQGSEA. V dropped 4 bases and J dropped 5 bases, with 14 bases sitting between them. CDR3 length: 14 amino acids. The CDR3 region is CSVVSRGGTGELFF. CDR3 nucleotides: TGCAGCGTTGTCTCCAGGGGGGGTACCGGGGAGCTGTTTTTT.

This clonotype was seen once. The chain uses TRBV6-5 and TRBJ2-7; no clear D gene. Germline CDR1 is MNHEY and CDR2 is SVGAGI. The CDR3 contains 14 residues. V lost 6 bases and J lost 3, with 15 bases in between. The CDR3 is CASSYSPAIYEQYF. The CDR3 DNA sequence: TGTGCCAGCAGCTATTCCCCAGCAATCTACGAGCAGTACTTC.

The rearrangement links TRBV9 to TRBJ2-1, with TRBD2 identical over 9 bases. Germline loops: CDR1 SGDLS, CDR2 YYNGEE. Trimming at V came to 4 bases and at J to 2 bases, leaving 7 bases not matched to a gene. This CDR3 spans 16 amino acids. Here the CDR3 DNA reads TGTGCCAGCAGCCTGAGAAGCGGGGGGCCCTACAATGAGCAGTTCTTC. This sequence encodes CASSLRSGGPYNEQFF. The variable domain in full, completed from reference TRBV9 and TRBJ2-1, reads DSGVTQTPKHLITATGQRVTLRCSPRSGDLSVYWYQQSLDQGLQFLIQYYNGEERAKGNILERFSAQQFPDLHSELNLSSLELGDSALYFCASSLRSGGPYNEQFFGPGTRLTVL.